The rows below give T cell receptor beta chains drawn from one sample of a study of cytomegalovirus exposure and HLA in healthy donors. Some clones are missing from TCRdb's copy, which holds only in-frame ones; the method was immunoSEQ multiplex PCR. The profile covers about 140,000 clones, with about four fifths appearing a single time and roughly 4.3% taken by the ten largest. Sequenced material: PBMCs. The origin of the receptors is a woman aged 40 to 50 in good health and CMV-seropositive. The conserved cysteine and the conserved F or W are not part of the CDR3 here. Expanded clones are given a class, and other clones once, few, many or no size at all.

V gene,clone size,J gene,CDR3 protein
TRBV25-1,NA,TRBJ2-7,ASSPGYGQY
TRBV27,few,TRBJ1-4,ASRYDKNHEKLF
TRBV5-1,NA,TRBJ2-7,ASSLEQEPYEQY
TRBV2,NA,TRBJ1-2,ARRDTTGYGYT
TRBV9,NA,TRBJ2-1,ASSASIPGLVSNEQF
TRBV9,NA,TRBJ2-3,ASSHPYEATSTDTQY
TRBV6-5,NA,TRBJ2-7,ASSRLAGAYEQY
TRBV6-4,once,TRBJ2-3,ASSPASADTQY
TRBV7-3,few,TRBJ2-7,ASSLNKNYEQY
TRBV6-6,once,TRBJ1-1,ASSINRDRDTEAF
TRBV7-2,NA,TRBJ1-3,ASSFGHAGNTIY
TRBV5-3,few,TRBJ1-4,ARSRRPRHTNEKLF
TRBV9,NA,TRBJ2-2,ASSVPGGGANTGELF
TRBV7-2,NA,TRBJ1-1,ASSFGGANTEAF
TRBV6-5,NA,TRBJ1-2,ASRESGYGYT
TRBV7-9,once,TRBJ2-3,ASSYLAGGGTDTQY
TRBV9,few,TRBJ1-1,ASSVRREGTEAF
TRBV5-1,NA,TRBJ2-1,ASSFGQGLGEQF
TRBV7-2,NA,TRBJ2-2,ASSLGRGATGELF
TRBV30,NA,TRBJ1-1,AWSVLDSLNTEAF
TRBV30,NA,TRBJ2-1,AWNVAGGYNEQF
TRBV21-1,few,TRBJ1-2,AREQGAHGYT
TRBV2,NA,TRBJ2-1,ASTLEGPYNEQF
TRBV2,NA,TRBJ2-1,ASSWLAGGGQF
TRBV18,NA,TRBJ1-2,ASSPDGLYGYT
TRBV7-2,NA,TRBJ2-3,ASSPYRVKDTQY
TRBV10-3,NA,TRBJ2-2,AISDPLAGVTNTGELF
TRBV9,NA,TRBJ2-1,ASSVAGSRVTHNEQF
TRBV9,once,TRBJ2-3,ASSVVGGYTDTQY
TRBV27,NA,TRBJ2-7,ASTSPGQMLYEQY
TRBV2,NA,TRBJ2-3,ASSFQGSTDTQY
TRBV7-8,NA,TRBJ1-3,ASSWEFRSGNTIY
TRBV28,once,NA,ASSPSPGQGSYEQY
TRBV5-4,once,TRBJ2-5,ASSPPGLAGGMQETQY
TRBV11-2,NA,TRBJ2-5,ASSLGGVYQETQY
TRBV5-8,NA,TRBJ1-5,ASRYRQSGTGQGAQH
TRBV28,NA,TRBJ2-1,ASSTLDNEQF
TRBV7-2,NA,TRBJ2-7,ASSLATSGGAAYEQY
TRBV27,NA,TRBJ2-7,ASSLVPPSVGPYEQY
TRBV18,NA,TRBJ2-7,ASSKSGVVEQY
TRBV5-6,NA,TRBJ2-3,ASSLNSGTDTQY
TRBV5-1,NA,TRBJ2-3,ASGTQPYPDTQY
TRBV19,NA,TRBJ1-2,ASSTRTGDGYT
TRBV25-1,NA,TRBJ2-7,ASTPGQGYEQY
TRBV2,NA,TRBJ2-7,ASSGASGGYEQY
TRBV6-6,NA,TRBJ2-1,ASIPGLAGNNEQF
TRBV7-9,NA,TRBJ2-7,ASSLVSSRLSSSYEQY
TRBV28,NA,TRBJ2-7,ASSRQGRYEQY
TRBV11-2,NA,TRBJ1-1,ASSPHNLNTEAF
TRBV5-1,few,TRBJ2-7,ASSYGSVAYEQY
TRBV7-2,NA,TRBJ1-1,ASSQHDENTEAF
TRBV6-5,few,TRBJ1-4,ASRSTGSGEKLF
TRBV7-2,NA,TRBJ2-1,ASSLALGEQF